Shown below are 6 T cell receptor beta chains from a single sample sequenced in a study of Graves' ophthalmopathy and Graves' hyperthyroidism. Amplified material comprised TCR beta CDR3 regions derived from RNA transcripts. HTBI primers served in a first-round RT-PCR, which a second-round multiplex PCR followed. TCRdb ran MiXCR on the multiplex PCR reads and lists one entry per CDR3 protein. The sample holds a few hundred thousand distinct CDR3 sequences; 15% to 19% are singletons and the top ten take 5.5% to 7%. What was sequenced was peripheral blood. The receptors derive from a young woman with stable Graves' hyperthyroidism.

This clonotype was detected many times. The genes are TRBV13 and TRBJ2-7, with a tentative D call TRBD2 (5 bases). The V and J ends lost 5 bases and 5 bases respectively, with 13 bases between them. The CDR3 has 13 amino acids. Germline values: CDR1 PRHDT, CDR2 FYEKMQ (reference sequence). The CDR3 DNA is TGTGCCAGCAGCCACCTAGGAGGCGACGAGCAGTACTTC. This gives the protein CASSHLGGDEQYF.

This clonotype was recorded at least ten times. J is TRBJ2-7 and V is TRBV7-9, with D possibly matching TRBD1 (5 bases). Germline CDR1 SEHNR, CDR2 FQNEAQ (reference sequence). V shed 5 bases and J shed 2 bases, with 7 bases lying between them. The CDR3 extends over 12 amino acids. The CDR3 nucleotides are TGTGCCAGCAGCAAGACAGCCTACGAGCAGTACTTC. It yields the protein CASSKTAYEQYF.

At least ten counts were recorded for this clonotype. This chain links TRBV24-1 with TRBJ1-2; D gene uncertain. This CDR3 region has 10 residues. Per the germline V gene, CDR1 is KGHDR and CDR2 is SFDVKD. V lost 11 bases and J 6 bases, leaving 9 bases between the germline ends. CDR3 region: CANSGDGYTF. CDR3 DNA sequence: TGTGCCAACTCCGGGGATGGCTACACCTTC.

In its sample, this clonotype was seen many times. The chain recombines TRBV6-2 or TRBV6-3 with TRBJ1-5; the match to TRBD1 covers 7 bases. Germline V lookup: CDR1 MNHEY, CDR2 SVGEGT. The CDR3 runs 15 residues. Losses at the gene ends were 5 bases for V and 5 bases for J; bases not matched to a gene: 9. As DNA, the CDR3 is TGTGCCAGCAGTCGTCGACAGGGCCGAGATCAGCCCCAGCATTTT. Its protein product is CASSRRQGRDQPQHF.

This clonotype was counted at least ten times. CDR3 in amino acids: CASSRGYPIGGANVLTF. CDR3 DNA: TGTGCCAGCAGCCGCGGGTACCCGATCGGCGGGGCCAACGTCCTGACTTTC. V is TRBV11-1 and J is TRBJ2-6; D is possibly TRBD2 (5 bases). Trimming cost V 5 bases and J 4 bases, with 18 bases left between them. Looked up from germline, CDR1 is SGHAT and CDR2 is FQDESV (reference sequence). This CDR3 is 17 amino acids long.

J is TRBJ2-4 and V is TRBV27; D remains unclear. Germline CDR1 MNHEY, CDR2 SMNVEV (reference sequence). Trimming removed 6 bases at V and 2 bases at J, with 8 bases between. The CDR3 extends over 13 amino acids. The CDR3 loop reads CASSPQPKNIQYF. CDR3 bases: TGTGCCAGCAGCCCCCAACCCAAAAACATTCAGTACTTC.